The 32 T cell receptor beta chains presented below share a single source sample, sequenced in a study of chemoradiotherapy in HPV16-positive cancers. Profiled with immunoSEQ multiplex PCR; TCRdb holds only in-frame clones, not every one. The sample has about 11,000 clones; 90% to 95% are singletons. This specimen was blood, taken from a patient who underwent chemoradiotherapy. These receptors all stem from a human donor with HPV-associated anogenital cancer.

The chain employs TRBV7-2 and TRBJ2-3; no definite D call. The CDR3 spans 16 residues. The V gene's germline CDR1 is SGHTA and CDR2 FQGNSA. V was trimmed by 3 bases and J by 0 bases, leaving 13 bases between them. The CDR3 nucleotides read TGTGCCAGCAGCTTTGACTCCACCCGTAGCACAGATACGCAGTATTTT. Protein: CASSFDSTRSTDTQYF.

CDR3 DNA sequence: TGTGCCAGCAGCTTATATAGTGTCGCGGGGGGGAACACCGGGGAGCTGTTTTTT. This sequence encodes CASSLYSVAGGNTGELFF. This sequence joins TRBV7-3 and TRBJ2-2, with 8 bases matching TRBD2. Germline values: CDR1 SGHTA, CDR2 FQGTGA. The CDR3 extends over 18 amino acids. The trim removed 2 bases at V and 1 base at J, leaving 9 bases unmatched.

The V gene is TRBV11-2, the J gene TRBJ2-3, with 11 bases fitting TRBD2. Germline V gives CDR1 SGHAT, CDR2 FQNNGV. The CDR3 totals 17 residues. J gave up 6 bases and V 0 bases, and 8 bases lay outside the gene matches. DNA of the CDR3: TGTGCCAGCAGCTTAGATAGAACTAGCGGGGGCCGGGATACGCAGTATTTT. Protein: CASSLDRTSGGRDTQYF.

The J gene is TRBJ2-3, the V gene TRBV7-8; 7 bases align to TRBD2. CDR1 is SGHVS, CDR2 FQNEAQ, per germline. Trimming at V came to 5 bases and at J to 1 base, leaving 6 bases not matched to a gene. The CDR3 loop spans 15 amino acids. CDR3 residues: CASSPPRGGTDTQYF. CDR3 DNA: TGTGCCAGCAGCCCGCCCCGGGGGGGCACAGATACGCAGTATTTT.

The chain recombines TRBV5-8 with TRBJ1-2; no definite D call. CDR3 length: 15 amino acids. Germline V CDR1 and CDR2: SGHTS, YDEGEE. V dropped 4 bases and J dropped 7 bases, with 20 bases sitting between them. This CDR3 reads CASSTDNPTGSGYTF. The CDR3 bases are TGTGCCAGCAGCACTGATAACCCGACGGGGAGTGGCTACACCTTC.

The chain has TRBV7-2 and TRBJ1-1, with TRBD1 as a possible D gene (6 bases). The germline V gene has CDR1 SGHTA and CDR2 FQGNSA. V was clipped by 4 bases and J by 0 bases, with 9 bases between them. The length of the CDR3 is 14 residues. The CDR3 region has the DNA TGTGCCAGCAGCTGGGACACCATGAACACTGAAGCTTTCTTT. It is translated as CASSWDTMNTEAFF.

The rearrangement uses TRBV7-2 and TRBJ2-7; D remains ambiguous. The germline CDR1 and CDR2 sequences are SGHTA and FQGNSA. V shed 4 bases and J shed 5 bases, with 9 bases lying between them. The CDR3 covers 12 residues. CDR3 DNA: TGTGCCAGCAGCTCCAAGGGCAACGAGCAGTACTTC. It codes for CASSSKGNEQYF. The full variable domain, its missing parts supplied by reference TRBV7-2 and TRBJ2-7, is GAGVSQSPSNKVTEKGKDVELRCDPISGHTALYWYRQSLGQGLEFLIYFQGNSAPDKSGLPSDRFSAERTGGSVSTLTIQRTQQEDSAVYLCASSSKGNEQYFGPGTRLTVT.

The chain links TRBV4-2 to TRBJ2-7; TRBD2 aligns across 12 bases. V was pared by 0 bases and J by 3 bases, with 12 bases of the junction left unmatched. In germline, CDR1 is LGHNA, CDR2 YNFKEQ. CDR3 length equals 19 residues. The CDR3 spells CASSQDAGLAGSDRYEQYF. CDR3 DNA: TGTGCCAGCAGCCAAGATGCAGGACTAGCGGGGAGCGACCGCTACGAGCAGTACTTC.

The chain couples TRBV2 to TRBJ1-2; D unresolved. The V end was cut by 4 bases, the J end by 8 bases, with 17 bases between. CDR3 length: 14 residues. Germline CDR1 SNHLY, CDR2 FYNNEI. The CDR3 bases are TGTGCCAGCAGTGGAGGGCCGGTTGTCTTGGGCTACACCTTC. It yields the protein CASSGGPVVLGYTF.

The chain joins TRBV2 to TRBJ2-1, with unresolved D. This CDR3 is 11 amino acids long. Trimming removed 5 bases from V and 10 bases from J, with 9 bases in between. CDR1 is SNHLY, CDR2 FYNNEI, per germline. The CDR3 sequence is CASSTTREQFF. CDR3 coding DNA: TGTGCCAGCAGTACCACGAGGGAGCAGTTCTTC.

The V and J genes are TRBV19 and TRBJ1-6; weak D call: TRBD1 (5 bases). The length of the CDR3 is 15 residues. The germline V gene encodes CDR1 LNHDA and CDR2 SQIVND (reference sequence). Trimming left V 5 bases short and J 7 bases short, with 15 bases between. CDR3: CASSSDLNRNSPLHF. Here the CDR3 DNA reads TGTGCCAGTAGTTCCGACCTAAACAGGAATTCACCCCTCCACTTT.

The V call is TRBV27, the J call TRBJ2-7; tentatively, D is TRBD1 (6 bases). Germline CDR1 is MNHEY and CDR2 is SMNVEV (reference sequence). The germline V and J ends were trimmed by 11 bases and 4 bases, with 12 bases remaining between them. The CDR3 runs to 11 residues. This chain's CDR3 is CASGTPYEQYF. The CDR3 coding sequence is TGTGCCTCCGGGACACCATACGAGCAGTACTTC.

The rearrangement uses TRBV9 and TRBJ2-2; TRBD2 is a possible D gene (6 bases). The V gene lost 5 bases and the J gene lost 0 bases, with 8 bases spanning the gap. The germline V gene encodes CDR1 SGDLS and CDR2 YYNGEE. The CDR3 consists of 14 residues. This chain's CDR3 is CASRPGANTGELFF. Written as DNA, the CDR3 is TGTGCCAGCAGGCCGGGGGCGAACACCGGGGAGCTGTTTTTT. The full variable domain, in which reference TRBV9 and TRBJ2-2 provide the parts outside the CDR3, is DSGVTQTPKHLITATGQRVTLRCSPRSGDLSVYWYQQSLDQGLQFLIQYYNGEERAKGNILERFSAQQFPDLHSELNLSSLELGDSALYFCASRPGANTGELFFGEGSRLTVL.

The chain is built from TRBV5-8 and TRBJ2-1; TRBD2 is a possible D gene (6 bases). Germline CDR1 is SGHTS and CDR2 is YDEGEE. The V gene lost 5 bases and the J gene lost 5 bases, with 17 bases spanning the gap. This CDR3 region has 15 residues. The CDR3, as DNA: TGTGCCAGCAGTCGCGGGCTTGGACTAAACAATGAGCAGTTCTTC. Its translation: CASSRGLGLNNEQFF.

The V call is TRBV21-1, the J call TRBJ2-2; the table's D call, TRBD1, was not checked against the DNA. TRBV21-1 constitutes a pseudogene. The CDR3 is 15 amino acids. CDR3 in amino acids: CASLHPTRQFSRLFF. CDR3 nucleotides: TGTGCCAGTCTGCACCCGACACGCCAGTTTTCAAGGCTGTTTTTT.

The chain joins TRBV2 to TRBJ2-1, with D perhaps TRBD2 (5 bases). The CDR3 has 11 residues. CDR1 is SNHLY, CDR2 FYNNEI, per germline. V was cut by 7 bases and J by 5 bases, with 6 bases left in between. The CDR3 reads CASTRDNEQFF. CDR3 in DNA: TGTGCCAGCACGCGGGACAATGAGCAGTTCTTC.

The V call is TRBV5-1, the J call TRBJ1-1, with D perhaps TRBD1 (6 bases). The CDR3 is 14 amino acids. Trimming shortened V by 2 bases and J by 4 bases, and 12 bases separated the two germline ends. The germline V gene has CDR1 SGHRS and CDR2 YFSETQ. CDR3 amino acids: CASSFHREGTEAFF. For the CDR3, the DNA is TGCGCCAGCAGCTTTCACAGGGAGGGCACTGAAGCTTTCTTT. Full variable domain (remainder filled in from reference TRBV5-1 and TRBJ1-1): KAGVTQTPRYLIKTRGQQVTLSCSPISGHRSVSWYQQTPGQGLQFLFEYFSETQRNKGNFPGRFSGRQFSNSRSEMNVSTLELGDSALYLCASSFHREGTEAFFGQGTRLTVV.

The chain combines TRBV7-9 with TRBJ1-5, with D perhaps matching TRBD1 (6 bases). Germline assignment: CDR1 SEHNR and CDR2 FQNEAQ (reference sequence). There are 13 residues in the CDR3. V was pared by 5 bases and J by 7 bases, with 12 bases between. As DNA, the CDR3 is TGTGCCAGCAGCGCACAGGGATCCCAGCCCCAGCATTTT. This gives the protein CASSAQGSQPQHF.

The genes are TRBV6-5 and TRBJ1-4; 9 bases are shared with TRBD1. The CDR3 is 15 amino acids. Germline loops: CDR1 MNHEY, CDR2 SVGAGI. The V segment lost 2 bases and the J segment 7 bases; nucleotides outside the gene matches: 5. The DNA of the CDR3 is TGTGCCAGCAGTTACGAAGGGACAGGGATTGAAAAACTGTTTTTT. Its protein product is CASSYEGTGIEKLFF.

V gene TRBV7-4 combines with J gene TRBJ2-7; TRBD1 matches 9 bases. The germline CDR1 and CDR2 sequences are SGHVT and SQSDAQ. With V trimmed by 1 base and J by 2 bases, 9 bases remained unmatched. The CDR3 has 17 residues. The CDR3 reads CASSLVGTGTRTYEQYF. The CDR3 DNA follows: TGTGCCAGCAGCTTAGTGGGGACAGGGACGAGGACCTACGAGCAGTACTTC.

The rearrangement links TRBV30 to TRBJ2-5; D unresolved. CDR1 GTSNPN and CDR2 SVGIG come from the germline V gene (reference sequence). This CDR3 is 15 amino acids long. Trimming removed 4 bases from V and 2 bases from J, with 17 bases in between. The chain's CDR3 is CAWNRDNPPQETQYF. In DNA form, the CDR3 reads TGTGCCTGGAATCGAGACAACCCGCCACAAGAGACCCAGTACTTC.

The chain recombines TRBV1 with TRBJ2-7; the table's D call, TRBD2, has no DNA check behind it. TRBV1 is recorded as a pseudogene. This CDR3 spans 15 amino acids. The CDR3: CTSSQGSGFSYEQYF. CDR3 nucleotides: TGCACCAGCAGCCAGGGGAGCGGCTTCTCCTACGAGCAGTACTTC.

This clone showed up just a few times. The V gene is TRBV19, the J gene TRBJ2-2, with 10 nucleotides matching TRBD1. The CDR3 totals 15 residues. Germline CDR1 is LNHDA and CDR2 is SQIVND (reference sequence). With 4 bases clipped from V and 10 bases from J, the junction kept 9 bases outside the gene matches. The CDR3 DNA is TGTGCCAGTAGTAACTGGGACAGGGGAAGTGAGGAGCTGTTTTTT. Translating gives CASSNWDRGSEELFF.

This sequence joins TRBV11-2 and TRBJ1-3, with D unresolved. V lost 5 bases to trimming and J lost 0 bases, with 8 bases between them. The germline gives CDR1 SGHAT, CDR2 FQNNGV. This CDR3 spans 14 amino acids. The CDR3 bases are TGTGCCAGCAGCCCCCCAGGCTCTGGAAACACCATATATTTT. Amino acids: CASSPPGSGNTIYF.

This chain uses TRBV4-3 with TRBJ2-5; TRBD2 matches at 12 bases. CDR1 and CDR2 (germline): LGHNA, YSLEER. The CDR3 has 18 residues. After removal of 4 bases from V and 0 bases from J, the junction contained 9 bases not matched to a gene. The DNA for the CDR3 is TGCGCCAGCAGCCCCCGAGTAGGACTAGCGGGGAACCAAGAGACCCAGTACTTC. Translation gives CASSPRVGLAGNQETQYF.

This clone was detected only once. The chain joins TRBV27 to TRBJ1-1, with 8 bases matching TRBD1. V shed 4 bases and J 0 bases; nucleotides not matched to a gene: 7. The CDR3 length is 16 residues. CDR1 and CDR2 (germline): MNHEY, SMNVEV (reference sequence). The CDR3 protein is CASSSRQGTLNTEAFF. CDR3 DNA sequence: TGTGCCAGCAGTTCCCGACAGGGGACACTGAACACTGAAGCTTTCTTT.

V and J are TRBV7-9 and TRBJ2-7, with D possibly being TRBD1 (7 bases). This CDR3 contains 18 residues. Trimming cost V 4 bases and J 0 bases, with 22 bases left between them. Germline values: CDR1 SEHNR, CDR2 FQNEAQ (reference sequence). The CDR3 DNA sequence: TGTGCCAGCAGCTACACTCGGGGGACAGACAGGAGCTCCTACGAGCAGTACTTC. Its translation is CASSYTRGTDRSSYEQYF.

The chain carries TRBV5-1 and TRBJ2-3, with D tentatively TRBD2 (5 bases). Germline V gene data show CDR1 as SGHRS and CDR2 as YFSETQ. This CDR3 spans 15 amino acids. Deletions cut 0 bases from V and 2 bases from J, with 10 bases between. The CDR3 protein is CASSLGTASTDTQYF. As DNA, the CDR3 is TGCGCCAGCAGCTTGGGGACTGCGTCCACAGATACGCAGTATTTT.

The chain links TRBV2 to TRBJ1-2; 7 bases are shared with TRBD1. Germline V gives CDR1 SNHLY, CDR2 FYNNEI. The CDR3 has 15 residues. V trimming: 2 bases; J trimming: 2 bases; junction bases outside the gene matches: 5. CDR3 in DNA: TGTGCCAGCAGTGAATGGAGGGGGCAAAACTATGGCTACACCTTC. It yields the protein CASSEWRGQNYGYTF.

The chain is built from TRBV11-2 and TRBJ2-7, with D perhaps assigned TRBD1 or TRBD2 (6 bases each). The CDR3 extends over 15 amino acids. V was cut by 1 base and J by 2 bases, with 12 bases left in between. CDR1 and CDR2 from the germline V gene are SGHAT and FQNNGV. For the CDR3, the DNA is TGTGCCAGCAGCTTAGCCTGGGGGGCAGCCTACGAGCAGTACTTC. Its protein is CASSLAWGAAYEQYF.

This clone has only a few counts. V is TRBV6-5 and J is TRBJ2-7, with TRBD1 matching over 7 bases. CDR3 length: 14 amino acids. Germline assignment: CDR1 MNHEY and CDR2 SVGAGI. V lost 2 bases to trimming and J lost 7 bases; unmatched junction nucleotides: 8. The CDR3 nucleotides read TGTGCCAGCAGTTACCGGAGACAGGGTGGAGAGCAGTACTTC. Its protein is CASSYRRQGGEQYF.

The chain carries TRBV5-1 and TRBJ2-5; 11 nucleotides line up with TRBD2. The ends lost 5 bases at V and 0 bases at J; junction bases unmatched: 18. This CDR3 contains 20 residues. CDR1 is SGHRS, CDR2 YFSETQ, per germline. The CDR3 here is CASRELTSGGLGLYQETQYF. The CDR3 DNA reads TGCGCCAGCAGAGAACTTACTAGCGGGGGCCTCGGTTTGTACCAAGAGACCCAGTACTTC.